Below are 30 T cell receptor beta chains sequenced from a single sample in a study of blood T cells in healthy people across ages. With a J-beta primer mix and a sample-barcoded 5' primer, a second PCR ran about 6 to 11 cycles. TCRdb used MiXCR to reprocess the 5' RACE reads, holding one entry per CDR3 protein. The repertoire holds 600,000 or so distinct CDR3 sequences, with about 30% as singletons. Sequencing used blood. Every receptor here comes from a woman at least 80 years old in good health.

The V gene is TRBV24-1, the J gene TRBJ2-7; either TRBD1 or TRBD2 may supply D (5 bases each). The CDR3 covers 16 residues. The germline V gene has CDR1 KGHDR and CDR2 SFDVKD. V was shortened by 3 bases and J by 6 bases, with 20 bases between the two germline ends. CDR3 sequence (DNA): TGTGCCACCAGTGATGCCTACCGGGACCGAGGGCGCGAGCAGTACTTC. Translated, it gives CATSDAYRDRGREQYF.

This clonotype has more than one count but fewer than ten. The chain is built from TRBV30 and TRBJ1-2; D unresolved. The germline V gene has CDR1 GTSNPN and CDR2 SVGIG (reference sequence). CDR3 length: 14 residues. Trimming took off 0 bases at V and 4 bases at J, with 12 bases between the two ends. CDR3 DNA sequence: TGTGCCTGGAGTGTTGAAGTCAGGTCCTATGGCTACACCTTC. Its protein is CAWSVEVRSYGYTF.

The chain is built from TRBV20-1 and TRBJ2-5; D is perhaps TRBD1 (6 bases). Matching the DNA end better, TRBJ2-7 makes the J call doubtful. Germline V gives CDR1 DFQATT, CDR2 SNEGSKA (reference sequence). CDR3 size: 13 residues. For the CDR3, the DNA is TGCAGTGCTAGCTCGACCGGGACATTCGAGCAGTACTTC. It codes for CSASSTGTFEQYF.

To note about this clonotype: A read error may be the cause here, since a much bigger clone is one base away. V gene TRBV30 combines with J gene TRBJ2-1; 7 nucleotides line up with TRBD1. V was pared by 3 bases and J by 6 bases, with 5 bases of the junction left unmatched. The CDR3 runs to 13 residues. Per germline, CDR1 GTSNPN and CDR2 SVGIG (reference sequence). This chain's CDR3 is CAWRGTACNEQFF. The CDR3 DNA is TGTGCCTGGAGGGGGACAGCTTGCAATGAGCAGTTCTTC.

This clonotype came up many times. The CDR3 DNA reads TGTGCCATCAGCCCCGGGACAGTGGGGAATGAGGGCTACACCTTC. Translated, it gives CAISPGTVGNEGYTF. The chain uses TRBV10-3 and TRBJ1-2; TRBD1 agrees at 7 bases. The CDR3 is 15 residues long. The germline V gene encodes CDR1 ENHRY and CDR2 SYGVKD. The V gene end was trimmed by 6 bases and the J gene end by 8 bases; junction bases not matched to a gene: 15.

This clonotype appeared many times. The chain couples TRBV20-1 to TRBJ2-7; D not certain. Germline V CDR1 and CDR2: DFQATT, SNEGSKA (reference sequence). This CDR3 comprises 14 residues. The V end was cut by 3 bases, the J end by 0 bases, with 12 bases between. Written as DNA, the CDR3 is TGCAGTGCTAGGCCCAGCTTCAGCTCCTACGAGCAGTACTTC. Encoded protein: CSARPSFSSYEQYF.

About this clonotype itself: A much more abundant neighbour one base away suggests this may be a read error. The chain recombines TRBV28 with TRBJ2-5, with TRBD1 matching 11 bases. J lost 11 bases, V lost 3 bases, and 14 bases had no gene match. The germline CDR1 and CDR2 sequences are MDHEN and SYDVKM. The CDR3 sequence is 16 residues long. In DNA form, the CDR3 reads TGTGCCAGCAGTTTCTCCGGGACAGGGGGGAGCAATGAGCAGTACTTC. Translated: CASSFSGTGGSNEQYF.

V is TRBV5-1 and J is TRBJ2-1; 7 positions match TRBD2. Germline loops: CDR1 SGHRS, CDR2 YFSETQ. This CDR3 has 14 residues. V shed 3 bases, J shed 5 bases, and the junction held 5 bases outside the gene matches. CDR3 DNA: TGCGCCAGCAGCTCGGGAGGACGGGACAATGAGCAGTTCTTC. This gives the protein CASSSGGRDNEQFF.

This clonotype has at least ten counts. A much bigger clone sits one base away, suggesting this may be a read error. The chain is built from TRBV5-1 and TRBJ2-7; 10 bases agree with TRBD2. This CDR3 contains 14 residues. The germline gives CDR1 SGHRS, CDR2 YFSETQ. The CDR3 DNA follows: TGCACGAGCAGTATTAGCGGGGGGCCACATGAGCAGTACTTC. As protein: CTSSISGGPHEQYF.

CDR3 in DNA: TGTGCCAGCAGCTCGAGGACAGCTTACGAGCAGTACTTC. It encodes CASSSRTAYEQYF. The chain is built from TRBV7-2 and TRBJ2-7; D perhaps matches TRBD1 (6 bases). CDR1 is SGHTA and CDR2 is FQGNSA in the germline V gene. The CDR3 runs 13 residues. The V end was cut by 4 bases, the J end by 4 bases, with 11 bases between.

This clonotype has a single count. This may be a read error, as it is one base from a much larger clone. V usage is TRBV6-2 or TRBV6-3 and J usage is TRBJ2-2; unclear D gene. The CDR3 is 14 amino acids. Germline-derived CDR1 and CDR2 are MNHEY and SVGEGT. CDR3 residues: CTSTTVLGTGELFF. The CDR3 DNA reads TGTACCAGCACCACCGTGTTGGGAACCGGGGAGCTGTTTTTT.

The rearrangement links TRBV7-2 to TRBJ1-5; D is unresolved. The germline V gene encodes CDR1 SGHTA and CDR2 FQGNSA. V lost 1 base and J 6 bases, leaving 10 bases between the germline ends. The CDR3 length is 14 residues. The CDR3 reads CASSLGVRSQPQHF. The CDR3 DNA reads TGTGCCAGCAGCTTAGGGGTTAGGAGTCAGCCCCAGCATTTT.

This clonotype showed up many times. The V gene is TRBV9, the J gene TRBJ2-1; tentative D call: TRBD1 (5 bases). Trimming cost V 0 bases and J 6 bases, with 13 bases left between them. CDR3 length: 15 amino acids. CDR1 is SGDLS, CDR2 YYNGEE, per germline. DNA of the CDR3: TGTGCCAGCAGCGTAGATTTAAGGCAGGGCAATGAGCAGTTCTTC. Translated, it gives CASSVDLRQGNEQFF.

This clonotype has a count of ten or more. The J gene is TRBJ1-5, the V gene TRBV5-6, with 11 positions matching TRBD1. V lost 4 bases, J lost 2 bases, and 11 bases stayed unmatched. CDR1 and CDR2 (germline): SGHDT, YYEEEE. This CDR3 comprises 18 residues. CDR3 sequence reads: CASSTGTGGKAGNQPQHF. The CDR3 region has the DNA TGTGCCAGCAGCACCGGGACAGGGGGTAAGGCTGGCAATCAGCCCCAGCATTTT.

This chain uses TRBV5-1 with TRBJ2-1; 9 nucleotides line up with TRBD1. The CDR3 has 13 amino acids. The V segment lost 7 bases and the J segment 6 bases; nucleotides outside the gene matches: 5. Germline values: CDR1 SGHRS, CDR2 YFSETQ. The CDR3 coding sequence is TGCGCCAGCGGGGGACAGGGTCGCAATGAGCAGTTCTTC. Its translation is CASGGQGRNEQFF.

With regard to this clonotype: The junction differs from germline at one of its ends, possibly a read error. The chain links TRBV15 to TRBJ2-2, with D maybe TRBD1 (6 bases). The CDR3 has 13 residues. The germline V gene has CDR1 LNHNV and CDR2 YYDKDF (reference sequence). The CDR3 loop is CATSNRDTGERFF. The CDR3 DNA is TGTGCCACCAGCAACAGGGACACCGGGGAGCGGTTTTTT.

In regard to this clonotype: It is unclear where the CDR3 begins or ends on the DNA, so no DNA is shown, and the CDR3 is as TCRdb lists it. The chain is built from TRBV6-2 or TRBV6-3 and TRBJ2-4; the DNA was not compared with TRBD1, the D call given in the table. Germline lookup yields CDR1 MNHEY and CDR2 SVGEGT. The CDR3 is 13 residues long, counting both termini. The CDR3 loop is CTSSYGCPYEQYF.

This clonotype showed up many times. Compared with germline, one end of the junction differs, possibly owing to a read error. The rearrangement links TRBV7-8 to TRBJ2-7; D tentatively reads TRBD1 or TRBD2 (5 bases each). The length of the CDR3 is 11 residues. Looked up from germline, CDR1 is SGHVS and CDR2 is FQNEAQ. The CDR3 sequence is CASSGAGEQYF. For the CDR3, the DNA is TGCGCCAGCAGTGGGGCGGGCGAGCAGTACTTC.

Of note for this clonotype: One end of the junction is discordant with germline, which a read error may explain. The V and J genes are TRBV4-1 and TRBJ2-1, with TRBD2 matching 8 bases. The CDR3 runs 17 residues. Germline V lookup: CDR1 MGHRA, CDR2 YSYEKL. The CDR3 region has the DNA TGCGCCAGCAGCCAGAGGGCCAGCGGGAGCTCCTACAATGGGCAGTTCTTC. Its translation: CASSQRASGSSYNGQFF.

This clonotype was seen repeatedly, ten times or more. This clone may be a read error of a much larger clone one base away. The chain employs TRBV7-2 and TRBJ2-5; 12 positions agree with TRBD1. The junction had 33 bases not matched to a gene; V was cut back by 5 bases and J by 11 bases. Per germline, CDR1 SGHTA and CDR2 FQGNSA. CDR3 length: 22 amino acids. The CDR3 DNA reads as TGTGCCAGCAGCCGCATGGCCTGGACAACCCGGGACAGGGGGCGTTCGAGTAATGAGCAGTACTTC. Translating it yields CASSRMAWTTRDRGRSSNEQYF.

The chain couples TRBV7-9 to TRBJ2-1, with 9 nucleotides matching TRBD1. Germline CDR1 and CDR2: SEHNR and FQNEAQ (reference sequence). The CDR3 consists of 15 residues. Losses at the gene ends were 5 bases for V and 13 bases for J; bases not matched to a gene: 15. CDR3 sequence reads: CASSLGTGSSGTQFF. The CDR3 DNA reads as TGTGCCAGCAGCCTAGGGACAGGGAGCAGCGGGACCCAGTTCTTC.

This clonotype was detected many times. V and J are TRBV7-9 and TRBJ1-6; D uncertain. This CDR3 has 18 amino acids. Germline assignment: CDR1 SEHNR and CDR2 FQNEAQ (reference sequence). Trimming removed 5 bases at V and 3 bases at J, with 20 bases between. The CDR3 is CASSPEGDGNIYNSPLHF. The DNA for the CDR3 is TGTGCCAGCAGCCCCGAGGGAGACGGGAACATCTATAATTCACCCCTCCACTTT.

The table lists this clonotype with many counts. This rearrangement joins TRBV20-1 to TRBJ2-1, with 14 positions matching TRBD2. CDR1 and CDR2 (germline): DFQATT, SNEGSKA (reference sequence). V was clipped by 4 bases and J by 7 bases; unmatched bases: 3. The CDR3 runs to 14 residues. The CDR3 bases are TGCAGTGCTACCGGACTAGCGGGGGGAAATGAGCAGTTCTTC. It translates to CSATGLAGGNEQFF.

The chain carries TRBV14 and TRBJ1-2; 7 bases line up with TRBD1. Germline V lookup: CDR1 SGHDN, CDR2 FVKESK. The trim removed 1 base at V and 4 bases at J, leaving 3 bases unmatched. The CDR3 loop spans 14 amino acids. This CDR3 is CASSQVRQGYGYTF. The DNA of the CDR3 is TGTGCCAGCAGCCAAGTACGACAGGGCTATGGCTACACCTTC.

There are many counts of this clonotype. The CDR3 sequence is CASSWTHPGGVGSETQYF. The CDR3 region has the DNA TGCGCCAGCAGCTGGACCCATCCCGGGGGGGTAGGATCAGAGACCCAGTACTTC. J is TRBJ2-5 and V is TRBV5-1; 8 bases align to TRBD2. With V trimmed by 3 bases and J by 4 bases, 17 bases remained unmatched. The CDR3 runs 18 residues. The V gene's germline CDR1 is SGHRS and CDR2 YFSETQ.

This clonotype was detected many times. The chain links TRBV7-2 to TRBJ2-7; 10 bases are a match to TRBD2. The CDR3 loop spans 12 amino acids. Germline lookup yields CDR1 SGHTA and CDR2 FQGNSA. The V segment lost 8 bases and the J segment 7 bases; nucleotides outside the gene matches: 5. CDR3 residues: CASGLAVSEQYF. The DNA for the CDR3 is TGTGCCAGCGGACTAGCGGTCTCAGAGCAGTACTTC.

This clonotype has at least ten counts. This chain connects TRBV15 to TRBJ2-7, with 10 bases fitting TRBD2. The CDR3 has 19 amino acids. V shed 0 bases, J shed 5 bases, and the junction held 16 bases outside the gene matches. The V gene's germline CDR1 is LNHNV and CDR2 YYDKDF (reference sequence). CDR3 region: CATSRDLGGAGTSAHEQYF. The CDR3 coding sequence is TGTGCCACCAGCAGAGATCTAGGAGGCGCCGGGACTAGCGCCCACGAGCAGTACTTC. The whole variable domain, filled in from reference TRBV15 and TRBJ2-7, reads DAMVIQNPRYQVTQFGKPVTLSCSQTLNHNVMYWYQQKSSQAPKLLFHYYDKDFNNEADTPDNFQSRRPNTSFCFLDIRSPGLGDTAMYLCATSRDLGGAGTSAHEQYFGPGTRLTVT.

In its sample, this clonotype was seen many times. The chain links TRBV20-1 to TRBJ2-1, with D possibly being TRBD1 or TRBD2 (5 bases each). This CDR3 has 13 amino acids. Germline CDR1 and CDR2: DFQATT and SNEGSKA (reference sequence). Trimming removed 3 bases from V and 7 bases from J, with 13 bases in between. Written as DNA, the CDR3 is TGCAGTGCTAGGGGGACGCCGACTAATGAGCAGTTCTTC. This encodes CSARGTPTNEQFF.

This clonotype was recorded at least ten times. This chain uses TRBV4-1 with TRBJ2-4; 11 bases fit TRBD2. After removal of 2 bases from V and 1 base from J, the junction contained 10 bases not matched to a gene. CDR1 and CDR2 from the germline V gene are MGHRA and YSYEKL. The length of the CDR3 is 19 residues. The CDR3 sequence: CASSQIAGGRGWAKNIQYF. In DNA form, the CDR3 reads TGCGCCAGCAGCCAAATAGCGGGGGGGCGAGGTTGGGCCAAAAACATTCAGTACTTC.

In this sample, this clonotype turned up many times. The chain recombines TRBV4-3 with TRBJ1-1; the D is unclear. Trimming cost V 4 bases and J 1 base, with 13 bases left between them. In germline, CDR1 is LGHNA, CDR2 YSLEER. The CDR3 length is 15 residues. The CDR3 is CASSPSARTNTEAFF. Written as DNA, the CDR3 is TGCGCCAGCAGCCCCTCAGCGCGGACGAACACTGAAGCTTTCTTT.